A selection of T cell receptor beta chains follows, all from one sample in a study of CD8 T cells in Susac syndrome. TCRdb independently ran MiXCR on the immunoSEQ multiplex PCR reads; one entry per CDR3 protein. The table shows about 140,000 distinct CDR3 sequences, with 85% to 95% occurring only once. Input material: CD4+ T cells from PBMCs. The receptor source for this set is a human donor with multiple sclerosis. The CDR3 runs from the conserved cysteine through the conserved F or W. The order of the fields is V gene, clone size, J gene, CDR3 protein. Expanded clones are given a class, and other clones once, few, many or no size at all.

>TRBV28|-|TRBJ2-4
CASSLVGQGAKNIQYF
>TRBV19|-|TRBJ2-5
CASSIPGLGQKTQYF
>TRBV4-1|-|TRBJ1-4
CASSPPGFANEKLFF
>TRBV20-1|-|TRBJ2-5
CSARVDRASSAQYF
>TRBV4-3|-|TRBJ1-1
CASSQDRGGLAFF
>TRBV24-1|once|TRBJ1-2
CATSDPIRGQGYGYTF
>TRBV20-1|-|TRBJ1-1
CSAETGLATEAFF
>TRBV30|-|TRBJ2-7
CATPGQGGPYEQYF
>TRBV7-3|-|TRBJ1-1
CASSLKAQGRNTEAFF
>TRBV27|-|TRBJ2-7
CASSLTGYHEQYF
>TRBV27|-|TRBJ2-7
CASSLSGHSSYEQYF
>TRBV20-1|-|TRBJ2-5
CSARGTSQETQYF
>TRBV4-3|-|TRBJ2-3
CASSHTVSEGDTQYF
>TRBV6-5|-|TRBJ1-2
CASSMTDNYGYTF
>TRBV4-2|-|TRBJ2-1
CASSQELGRALGNEQFF
>TRBV2|-|TRBJ2-6
CASSERQGPSGANVLTF
>TRBV2|once|TRBJ2-3
CASSRAFTDTQYF
>TRBV27|few|TRBJ2-7
CASSPTRISYEQYF
>TRBV29-1|-|TRBJ2-1
CSVGGLAYNEQFF
>TRBV7-3|-|TRBJ2-1
CVSSRGLAYNEQFF
>TRBV20-1|-|TRBJ2-3
CSASGLAGNVADTQYF
>TRBV23-1|-|TRBJ1-1
CASSQSGDWDTEAFF
>TRBV29-1|few|TRBJ2-7
CSVESGYEQYF
>TRBV5-4|once|TRBJ2-3
CASSLGGPASTDTQYF
>TRBV5-1|-|TRBJ2-7
CASSLATSGKPYEQYF
>TRBV20-1|-|TRBJ1-1
CSARATEKLTGDTEAFF
>TRBV5-1|-|TRBJ2-1
CASSEGYNEQFF
>TRBV29-1|-|TRBJ2-7
CSVDSRGTSPYEQYF
>TRBV3-1|-|TRBJ2-5
CASSQRARTTWETQYF
>TRBV12-3/TRBV12-4|-|TRBJ2-3
CASSLQGTTTDTQYF
>TRBV14|-|TRBJ2-1
CASSQFYEQFF
>TRBV19|-|TRBJ2-7
CASSTVGTGGYEQYF
>TRBV5-4|-|TRBJ2-5
CASRKVIGETQYF
>TRBV20-1|-|TRBJ2-5
CSAELQETQYF
>TRBV30|-|TRBJ1-2
CAWSPRRSPSNYGYTF
>TRBV29-1|once|TRBJ2-7
CSVEVYPGTGDSYEQYF
>TRBV25-1|-|TRBJ2-1
CASSDIGSPEQFF
>TRBV29-1|-|TRBJ2-3
CSVRADTDTQYF
>TRBV4-1|-|TRBJ1-4
CASSREIGRGEKLFF
>TRBV12-5|-|TRBJ1-1
CASGLMSNTEAFF
>TRBV24-1|-|TRBJ2-3
CATQGLAGVSTDTQYF
>TRBV24-1|-|TRBJ2-3
CATSDRADGTPDTQYF
>TRBV29-1|-|TRBJ2-7
CSYSRQSLREQYF
>TRBV7-2|-|TRBJ2-2
CASSYYDGTGELFF
>TRBV7-9|-|TRBJ2-1
CASLLGLGNNEQFF
>TRBV9|-|TRBJ2-1
CASSTSGTASGEQFF
>TRBV29-1|-|TRBJ1-1
CSVVVGVNTEAFF
>TRBV20-1|-|TRBJ2-1
CSALTDRGYRHEQFF
>TRBV3-1|-|TRBJ2-3
CASSQLAGGLDTQYF
>TRBV7-9|-|TRBJ2-1
CASSPATSGHYNEQFF
>TRBV3-1|-|TRBJ2-1
CASSLTSSGYNEQFF
>TRBV20-1|-|TRBJ2-3
CSASALAGIADTQYF